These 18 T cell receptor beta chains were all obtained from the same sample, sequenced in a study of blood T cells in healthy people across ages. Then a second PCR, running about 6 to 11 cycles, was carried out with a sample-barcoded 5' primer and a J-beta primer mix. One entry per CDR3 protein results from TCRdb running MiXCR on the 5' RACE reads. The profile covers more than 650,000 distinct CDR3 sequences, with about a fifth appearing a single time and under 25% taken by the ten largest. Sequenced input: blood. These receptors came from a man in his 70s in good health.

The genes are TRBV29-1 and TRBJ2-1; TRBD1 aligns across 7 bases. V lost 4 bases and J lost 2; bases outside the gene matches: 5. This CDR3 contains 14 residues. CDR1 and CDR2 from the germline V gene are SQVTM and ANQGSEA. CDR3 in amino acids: CSVAPGGTYNEQFF. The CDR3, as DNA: TGCAGCGTTGCTCCAGGGGGTACCTACAATGAGCAGTTCTTC.

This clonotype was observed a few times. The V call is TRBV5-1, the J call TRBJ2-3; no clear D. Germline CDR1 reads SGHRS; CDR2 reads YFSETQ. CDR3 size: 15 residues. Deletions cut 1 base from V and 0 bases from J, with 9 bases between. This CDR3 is CASSLSPLSTDTQYF. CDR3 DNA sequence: TGCGCCAGCAGCTTGAGCCCCCTTAGCACAGATACGCAGTATTTT.

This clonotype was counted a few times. This CDR3 reads CSARGRTDTQYF. As DNA, the CDR3 is TGCAGTGCTAGGGGACGCACAGATACGCAGTATTTT. The chain recombines TRBV20-1 with TRBJ2-3, with D perhaps being TRBD1 or TRBD2 (5 bases each). The V gene lost 3 bases and the J gene lost 1 base, with 5 bases spanning the gap. CDR3 size: 12 residues. CDR1 is DFQATT, CDR2 SNEGSKA, per germline (reference sequence).

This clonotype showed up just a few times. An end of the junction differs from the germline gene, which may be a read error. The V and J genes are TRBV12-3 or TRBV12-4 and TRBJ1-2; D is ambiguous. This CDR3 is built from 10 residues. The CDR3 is CASSPSSGAF. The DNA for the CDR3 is TGTGCCAGCAGCCCAAGCTCGGGAGCCTTC.

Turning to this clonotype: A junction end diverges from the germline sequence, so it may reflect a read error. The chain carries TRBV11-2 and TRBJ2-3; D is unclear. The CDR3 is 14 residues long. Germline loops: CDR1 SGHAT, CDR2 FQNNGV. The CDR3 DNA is TGTGCCGGCAGCTTAGATCGGGGCACAGATACGCAGTATTTT. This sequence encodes CAGSLDRGTDTQYF.

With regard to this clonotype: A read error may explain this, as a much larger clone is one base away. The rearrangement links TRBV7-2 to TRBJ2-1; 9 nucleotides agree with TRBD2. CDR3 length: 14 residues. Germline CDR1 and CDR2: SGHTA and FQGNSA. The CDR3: CVSSSAGGMNEQFF. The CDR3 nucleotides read TGTGTCAGCAGCTCCGCGGGGGGGATGAATGAGCAGTTCTTC.

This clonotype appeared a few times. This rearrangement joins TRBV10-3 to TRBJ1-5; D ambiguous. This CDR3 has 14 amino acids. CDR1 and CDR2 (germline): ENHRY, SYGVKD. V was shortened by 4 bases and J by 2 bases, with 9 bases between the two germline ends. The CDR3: CAISVGFGNQPQHF. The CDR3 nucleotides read TGTGCCATCAGTGTAGGGTTCGGCAATCAGCCCCAGCATTTT.

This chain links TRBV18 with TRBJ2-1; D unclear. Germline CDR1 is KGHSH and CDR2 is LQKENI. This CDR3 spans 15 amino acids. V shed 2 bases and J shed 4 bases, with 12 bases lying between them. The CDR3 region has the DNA TGTGCCAGCTCACCAGGCCAAGATACTTACAATGAGCAGTTCTTC. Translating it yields CASSPGQDTYNEQFF. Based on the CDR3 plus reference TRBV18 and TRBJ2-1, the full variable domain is NAGVMQNPRHLVRRRGQEARLRCSPMKGHSHVYWYRQLPEEGLKFMVYLQKENIIDESGMPKERFSAEFPKEGPSILRIQQVVRGDSAAYFCASSPGQDTYNEQFFGPGTRLTVL.

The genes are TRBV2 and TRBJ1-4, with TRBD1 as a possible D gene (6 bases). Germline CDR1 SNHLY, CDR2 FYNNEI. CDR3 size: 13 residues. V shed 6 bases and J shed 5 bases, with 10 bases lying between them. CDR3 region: CASRWTENEKLFF. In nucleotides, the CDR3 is TGTGCCAGCAGATGGACAGAGAATGAAAAACTGTTTTTT.

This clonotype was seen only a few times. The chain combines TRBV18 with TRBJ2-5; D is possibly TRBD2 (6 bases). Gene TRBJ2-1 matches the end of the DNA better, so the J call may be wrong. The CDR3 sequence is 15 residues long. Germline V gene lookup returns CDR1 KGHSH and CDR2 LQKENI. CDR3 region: CASSLSGGMGNEQFF. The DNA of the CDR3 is TGTGCCAGCTCACTTAGCGGAGGAATGGGGAATGAGCAGTTCTTC.

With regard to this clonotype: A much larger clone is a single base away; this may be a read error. The CDR3 is CSVGNRGQLF. The CDR3 DNA follows: TGCAGCGTTGGTAACAGGGGACAGCTCTTC. The chain employs TRBV29-1 and TRBJ2-5, with 7 bases lining up with TRBD1. CDR1 and CDR2 (germline): SQVTM, ANQGSEA. The CDR3 runs to 10 residues.

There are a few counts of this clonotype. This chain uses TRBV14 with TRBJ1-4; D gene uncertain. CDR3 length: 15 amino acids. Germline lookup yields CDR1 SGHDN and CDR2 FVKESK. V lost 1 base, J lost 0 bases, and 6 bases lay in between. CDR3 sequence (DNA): TGTGCCAGCAGCCAAGGTTCCACAACTAATGAAAAACTGTTTTTT. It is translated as CASSQGSTTNEKLFF.

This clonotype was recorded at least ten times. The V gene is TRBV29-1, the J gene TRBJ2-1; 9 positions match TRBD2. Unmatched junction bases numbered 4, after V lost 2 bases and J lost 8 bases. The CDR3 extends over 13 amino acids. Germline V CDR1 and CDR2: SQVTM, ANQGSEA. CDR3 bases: TGCAGCGTTGAACCGGGACTAGCAGATGAGCAGTTCTTC. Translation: CSVEPGLADEQFF.

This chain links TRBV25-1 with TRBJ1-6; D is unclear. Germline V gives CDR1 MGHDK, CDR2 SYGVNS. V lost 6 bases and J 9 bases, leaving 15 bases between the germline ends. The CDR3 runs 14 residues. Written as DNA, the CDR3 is TGTGCCAGCAGGCAAACGGGAGGAGTTTCACCCCTCCACTTT. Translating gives CASRQTGGVSPLHF.

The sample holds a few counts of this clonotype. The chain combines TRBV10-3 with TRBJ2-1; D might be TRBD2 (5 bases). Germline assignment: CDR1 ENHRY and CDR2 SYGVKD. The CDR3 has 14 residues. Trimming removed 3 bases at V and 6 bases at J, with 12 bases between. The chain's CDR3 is CAISDRGRINEQFF. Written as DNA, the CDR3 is TGTGCCATCAGTGACAGAGGGAGAATCAATGAGCAGTTCTTC.

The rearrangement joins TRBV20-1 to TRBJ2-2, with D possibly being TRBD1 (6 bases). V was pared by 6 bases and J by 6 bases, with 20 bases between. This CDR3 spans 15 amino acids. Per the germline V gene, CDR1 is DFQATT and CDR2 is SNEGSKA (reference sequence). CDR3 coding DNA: TGCAGTGCCATATACGCAGGGGATCTGGCCGGGGAGCTGTTTTTT. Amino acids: CSAIYAGDLAGELFF.

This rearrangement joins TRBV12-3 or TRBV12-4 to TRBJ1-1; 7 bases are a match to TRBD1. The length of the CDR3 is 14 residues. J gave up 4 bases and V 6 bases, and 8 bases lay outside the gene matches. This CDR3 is CASSLDRQGTEAFF. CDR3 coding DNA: TGTGCCAGCAGCCTAGACAGACAGGGCACTGAAGCTTTCTTT.

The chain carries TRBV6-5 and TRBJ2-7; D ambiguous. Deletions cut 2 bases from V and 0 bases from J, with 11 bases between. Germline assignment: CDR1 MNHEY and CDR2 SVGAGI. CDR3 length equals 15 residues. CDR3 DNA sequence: TGTGCCAGCAGTTACGTCTTTGGTAGCTCCTACGAGCAGTACTTC. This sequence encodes CASSYVFGSSYEQYF.